One and the same sample provided the 22 T cell receptor beta chains below, sequenced in a study of siplizumab effects on memory and regulatory T cells. Method: immunoSEQ multiplex PCR; TCRdb's copy keeps in-frame clones and lacks some. The sample consists of about 56,000 clones, around 98% of them appearing once. Source material: naive CD8+ T cells sorted from blood. The receptors here all came from a human donor in good health.

This chain joins TRBV6-6 and TRBJ1-3; D unclear. V lost 6 bases and J lost 3, with 6 bases in between. Germline values: CDR1 MNHNY, CDR2 SVGAGI (reference sequence). The CDR3 extends over 12 amino acids. The CDR3 nucleotides are TGTGCCAGCAGCCCATTTGGAAACACCATATATTTT. Its protein product is CASSPFGNTIYF.

The chain employs TRBV10-3 and TRBJ2-3; the D gene is possibly TRBD2 (6 bases). Looked up from germline, CDR1 is ENHRY and CDR2 is SYGVKD. This CDR3 is built from 16 residues. V lost 0 bases and J lost 4, with 14 bases in between. The CDR3 sequence is CAISESTSYAADTQYF. The CDR3 coding sequence is TGTGCCATCAGTGAGTCGACTAGTTATGCCGCAGATACGCAGTATTTT.

The genes are TRBV4-3 and TRBJ1-4, with D unclear. Germline loops: CDR1 LGHNA, CDR2 YSLEER. CDR3 size: 13 residues. V gave up 0 bases and J gave up 12 bases, with 11 bases separating them. The CDR3 protein is CASSQDVREELFF. CDR3 DNA: TGCGCCAGCAGCCAAGATGTCCGGGAGGAACTGTTTTTT.

The chain employs TRBV19 and TRBJ1-5; unclear D gene. V was trimmed by 3 bases and J by 9 bases, leaving 15 bases between them. The germline V gene encodes CDR1 LNHDA and CDR2 SQIVND (reference sequence). This CDR3 contains 14 residues. The CDR3, as DNA: TGTGCCAGTAGTATCACTCTACCATCATGGCCCCAGCATTTT. Residues: CASSITLPSWPQHF. The full variable domain, with the rest looked up from reference TRBV19 and TRBJ1-5, is DGGITQSPKYLFRKEGQNVTLSCEQNLNHDAMYWYRQDPGQGLRLIYYSQIVNDFQKGDIAEGYSVSREKKESFPLTVTSAQKNPTAFYLCASSITLPSWPQHFGDGTRLSIL.

The chain is built from TRBV28 and TRBJ2-1; D gene uncertain. There are 10 residues in the CDR3. Germline V gene sequence: CDR1 MDHEN, CDR2 SYDVKM. Trimming removed 8 bases at V and 7 bases at J, with 6 bases between. The CDR3 is CASGGNEQFF. In DNA form, the CDR3 reads TGTGCCAGCGGTGGGAATGAGCAGTTCTTC.

The chain uses TRBV7-4 and TRBJ1-2, with D possibly being TRBD1 (6 bases). The ends were cut back, 4 bases at V and 1 base at J, with 19 bases in the middle. The CDR3 runs 17 residues. CDR1 is SGHVT and CDR2 is SQSDAQ in the germline V gene. The CDR3 DNA follows: TGTGCCAGCAGCTCCGGAGATGAGGGGGTGTATAACTATGGCTACACCTTC. Amino acids: CASSSGDEGVYNYGYTF.

This chain links TRBV15 with TRBJ1-5; D not certain. CDR1 and CDR2 from the germline V gene are LNHNV and YYDKDF (reference sequence). Trimming left V 5 bases short and J 0 bases short, with 11 bases between. The CDR3 is 15 amino acids. The CDR3 region has the DNA TGTGCCACCAGCCCGCGGCCGGATAGCAATCAGCCCCAGCATTTT. This codes for CATSPRPDSNQPQHF.

This sequence joins TRBV19 and TRBJ1-2; D is perhaps TRBD1 (6 bases). Per the germline V gene, CDR1 is LNHDA and CDR2 is SQIVND (reference sequence). CDR3 size: 13 residues. The ends were cut back, 7 bases at V and 6 bases at J, with 15 bases in the middle. The CDR3 region has the DNA TGTGCCAGTAACCGGCTGGGGGCAGATGGCTACACCTTC. This sequence encodes CASNRLGADGYTF.

The genes are TRBV27 and TRBJ2-1; D remains ambiguous. V was cut by 5 bases and J by 4 bases, with 3 bases left in between. The CDR3 extends over 11 amino acids. Looked up from germline, CDR1 is MNHEY and CDR2 is SMNVEV (reference sequence). As DNA, the CDR3 is TGTGCCAGCAGTCTTTACAATGAGCAGTTCTTC. As protein: CASSLYNEQFF.

The chain employs TRBV15 and TRBJ2-7, with TRBD1 identical over 7 bases. Germline V gives CDR1 LNHNV, CDR2 YYDKDF (reference sequence). Losses at the gene ends were 5 bases for V and 3 bases for J; bases not matched to a gene: 7. This CDR3 region has 14 residues. CDR3 DNA: TGTGCCACCAGCGCCAACCGGGACAGCTACGAGCAGTACTTC. It codes for CATSANRDSYEQYF.

This chain joins TRBV9 and TRBJ2-1; 7 bases are shared with TRBD1. Germline V lookup: CDR1 SGDLS, CDR2 YYNGEE. This CDR3 region has 16 residues. Trimming cost V 4 bases and J 5 bases; bases outside gene matches: 12. The CDR3, as DNA: TGTGCCAGCAGCCCCCCGACAGGGATACACCACAATGAGCAGTTCTTC. Translated: CASSPPTGIHHNEQFF.

This clone was counted once. The chain has TRBV9 and TRBJ2-7, with 7 bases fitting TRBD2. V lost 0 bases, J lost 1 base, and 10 bases stayed unmatched. CDR3 length: 17 amino acids. Germline V lookup: CDR1 SGDLS, CDR2 YYNGEE. CDR3 DNA sequence: TGTGCCAGCAGCGTAGGTACCGGGGGGAAGAGTTCCTACGAGCAGTACTTC. This gives the protein CASSVGTGGKSSYEQYF.

This sequence joins TRBV25-1 and TRBJ1-5; a weak D match, TRBD1 (5 bases). The CDR3 spans 14 residues. Trimming took off 4 bases at V and 0 bases at J, with 7 bases between the two ends. Germline V gene data show CDR1 as MGHDK and CDR2 as SYGVNS. The DNA of the CDR3 is TGTGCCAGCAGTGTGGGGGGTAGCAATCAGCCCCAGCATTTT. This codes for CASSVGGSNQPQHF.

The chain employs TRBV9 and TRBJ1-3; no clear D. The CDR3 contains 14 residues. V was trimmed by 0 bases and J by 1 base, leaving 5 bases between them. CDR1 SGDLS and CDR2 YYNGEE come from the germline V gene. The CDR3 DNA follows: TGTGCCAGCAGCGTAGGGGCATCTGGAAACACCATATATTTT. As protein: CASSVGASGNTIYF. The variable domain in full, completed from reference TRBV9 and TRBJ1-3, reads DSGVTQTPKHLITATGQRVTLRCSPRSGDLSVYWYQQSLDQGLQFLIQYYNGEERAKGNILERFSAQQFPDLHSELNLSSLELGDSALYFCASSVGASGNTIYFGEGSWLTVV.

V is TRBV6-5 and J is TRBJ2-5, with a weak D call TRBD2 (5 bases). V lost 0 bases and J lost 2, with 7 bases in between. Germline CDR1 is MNHEY and CDR2 is SVGAGI. The CDR3 is 14 amino acids. The CDR3 coding sequence is TGTGCCAGCAGTTACTCGACGGGACAAGAGACCCAGTACTTC. This gives the protein CASSYSTGQETQYF.

This clone was seen a single time. The V gene is TRBV4-1, the J gene TRBJ2-7; D uncertain. CDR1 is MGHRA and CDR2 is YSYEKL in the germline V gene. V shed 0 bases and J shed 0 bases, with 6 bases lying between them. This CDR3 has 14 amino acids. CDR3 coding DNA: TGCGCCAGCAGCCAAGAACAGCTCTCCTACGAGCAGTACTTC. Its translation is CASSQEQLSYEQYF.

The rearrangement joins TRBV7-9 to TRBJ1-2; D is perhaps TRBD1 (6 bases). The length of the CDR3 is 13 residues. CDR1 SEHNR and CDR2 FQNEAQ come from the germline V gene (reference sequence). Trimming left V 5 bases short and J 6 bases short, with 13 bases between. CDR3 nucleotides: TGTGCCAGCAGCCACAGGGAGGAGGATGGCTACACCTTC. Its protein is CASSHREEDGYTF.

The V gene is TRBV2, the J gene TRBJ1-5; no clear D. CDR1 SNHLY and CDR2 FYNNEI come from the germline V gene. The V end was cut by 2 bases, the J end by 7 bases, with 12 bases between. The CDR3 sequence is 14 residues long. The CDR3 sequence is CASSEWEGSQPQHF. Here the CDR3 DNA reads TGTGCCAGCAGTGAATGGGAAGGGTCCCAGCCCCAGCATTTT.

The chain couples TRBV7-6 to TRBJ2-7; 14 nucleotides agree with TRBD2. Trimming at V came to 4 bases and at J to 4 bases, leaving 6 bases not matched to a gene. Germline CDR1 and CDR2: SGHVS and FNYEAQ. This CDR3 is built from 16 residues. The CDR3 loop reads CASSSGLAGGGYEQYF. CDR3 sequence (DNA): TGTGCCAGCAGCTCTGGACTAGCGGGAGGTGGTTACGAGCAGTACTTC.

Comments on this clone: The germline gene is not matched at one end of the junction; a read error may be the cause. The genes are TRBV5-3 and TRBJ1-1, with D unresolved. TRBV5-3 is classed as an ORF, of uncertain function. This CDR3 is 12 amino acids long. The CDR3 sequence is CASSYRNTEAFF. The CDR3 DNA reads as TGTGCCAGCAGCTACAGGAACACTGAAGCTTTCTTT.

The chain uses TRBV27 and TRBJ2-3, with TRBD2 matching over 12 bases. Germline V gives CDR1 MNHEY, CDR2 SMNVEV (reference sequence). The CDR3 is 15 residues long. Trimming cost V 1 base and J 9 bases; bases outside gene matches: 5. This chain's CDR3 is CASSLLLAGGGTQYF. Here the CDR3 DNA reads TGTGCCAGCAGTTTATTGCTAGCGGGAGGGGGCACGCAGTATTTT.

The chain uses TRBV27 and TRBJ2-2; 8 bases fit TRBD2. The CDR3 loop spans 16 amino acids. Germline trimming cut 5 bases from V and 0 bases from J; bases unmatched to any gene: 5. Germline V gene data show CDR1 as MNHEY and CDR2 as SMNVEV (reference sequence). The CDR3 sequence is CASSPAGGTNTGELFF. Written as DNA, the CDR3 is TGTGCCAGCAGTCCCGCGGGGGGTACGAACACCGGGGAGCTGTTTTTT.